Sequencing of this T cell receptor (beta chain) was carried out in a study of CD8 T cells in Susac syndrome. Random hexamers primed reverse transcription of about 0.45 to 1 ug RNA. TCRdb re-derived calls from the immunoSEQ multiplex PCR reads in MiXCR, one entry per CDR3 protein. The profile shows about 150,000 distinct CDR3 sequences, roughly 95% of them singletons. CDR3 size: 16 residues. In germline, CDR1 is MNHNY, CDR2 SVGAGI (reference sequence). Trimming left V 4 bases short and J 1 base short, with 16 bases between. Sequencing was done on a sample of CD8+ T cells from PBMCs. This TCR came from a human donor with multiple sclerosis. The J gene is TRBJ2-5, the V gene TRBV6-6, with TRBD1 as a possible D gene (6 bases). The CDR3 coding sequence is TGTGCCAGCAGTTCCCGACGCCGGGACACCCAAGAGACCCAGTACTTC. Its translation is CASSSRRRDTQETQYF.